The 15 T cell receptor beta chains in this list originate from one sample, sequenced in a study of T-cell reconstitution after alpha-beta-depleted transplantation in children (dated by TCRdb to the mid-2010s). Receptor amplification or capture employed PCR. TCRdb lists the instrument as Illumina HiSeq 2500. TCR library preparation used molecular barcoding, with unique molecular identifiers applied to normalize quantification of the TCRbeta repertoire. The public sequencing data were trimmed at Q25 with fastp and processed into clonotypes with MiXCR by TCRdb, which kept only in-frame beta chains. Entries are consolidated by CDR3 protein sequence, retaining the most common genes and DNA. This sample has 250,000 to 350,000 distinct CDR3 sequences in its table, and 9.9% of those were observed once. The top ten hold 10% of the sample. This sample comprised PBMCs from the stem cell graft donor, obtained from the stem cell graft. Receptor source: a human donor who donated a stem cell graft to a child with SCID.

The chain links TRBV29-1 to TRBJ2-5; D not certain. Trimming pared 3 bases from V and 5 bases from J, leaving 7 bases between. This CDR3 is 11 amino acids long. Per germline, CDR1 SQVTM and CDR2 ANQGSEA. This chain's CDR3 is CSVDLWETQYF. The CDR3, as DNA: TGCAGCGTTGATCTCTGGGAGACCCAGTACTTC.

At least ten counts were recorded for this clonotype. The DNA for the CDR3 is TGTGCCAGCAGTTGGGGTCGCAGGGAAGGAGGCTACACCTTC. Protein sequence: CASSWGRREGGYTF. This chain joins TRBV6-5 and TRBJ1-2; D perhaps matches TRBD1 (5 bases). This CDR3 spans 14 amino acids. The V end was cut by 4 bases, the J end by 8 bases, with 17 bases between. Germline V gene data show CDR1 as MNHEY and CDR2 as SVGAGI.

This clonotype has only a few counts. The CDR3, as DNA: TGTGCCAGCAGTGGGGCAGGTAGCTACGAGCAGTACTTC. Translated, it gives CASSGAGSYEQYF. The gene calls are TRBV27 and TRBJ2-7; TRBD1 might be the D (5 bases). Germline CDR1 and CDR2: MNHEY and SMNVEV (reference sequence). The CDR3 contains 13 residues. V was pared by 5 bases and J by 3 bases, with 11 bases between.

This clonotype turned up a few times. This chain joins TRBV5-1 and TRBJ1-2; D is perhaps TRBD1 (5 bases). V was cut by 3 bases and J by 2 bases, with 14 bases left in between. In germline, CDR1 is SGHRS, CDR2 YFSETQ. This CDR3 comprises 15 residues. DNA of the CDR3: TGCGCCAGCAGCTGGAGGACAAGGGACAACTATGGCTACACCTTC. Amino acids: CASSWRTRDNYGYTF.

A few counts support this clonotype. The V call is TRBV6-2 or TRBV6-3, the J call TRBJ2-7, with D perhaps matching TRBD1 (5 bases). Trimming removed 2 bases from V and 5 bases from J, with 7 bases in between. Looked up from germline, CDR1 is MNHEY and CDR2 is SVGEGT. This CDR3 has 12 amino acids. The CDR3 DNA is TGTGCCAGCAGTTACCAGGGAAACGAGCAGTACTTC. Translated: CASSYQGNEQYF.

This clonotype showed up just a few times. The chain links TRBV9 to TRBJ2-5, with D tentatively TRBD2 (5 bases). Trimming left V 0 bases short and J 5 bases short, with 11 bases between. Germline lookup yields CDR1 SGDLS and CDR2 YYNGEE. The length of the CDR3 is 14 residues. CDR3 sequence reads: CASSVEAAGETQYF. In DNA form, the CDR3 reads TGTGCCAGCAGCGTAGAAGCGGCCGGGGAGACCCAGTACTTC.

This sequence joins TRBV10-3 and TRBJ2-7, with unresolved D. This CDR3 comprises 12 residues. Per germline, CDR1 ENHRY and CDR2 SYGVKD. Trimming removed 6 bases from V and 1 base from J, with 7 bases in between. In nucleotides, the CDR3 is TGTGCCATCAGGAAAGAGTCCTACGAGCAGTACTTC. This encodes CAIRKESYEQYF.

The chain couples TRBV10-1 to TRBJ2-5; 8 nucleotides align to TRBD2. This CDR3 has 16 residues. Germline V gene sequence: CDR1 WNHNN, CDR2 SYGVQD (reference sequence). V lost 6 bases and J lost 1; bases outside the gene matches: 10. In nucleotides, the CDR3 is TGCGCCAGCAGGAGGGCCAGAACTAGCGGCCAAGAGACCCAGTACTTC. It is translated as CASRRARTSGQETQYF.

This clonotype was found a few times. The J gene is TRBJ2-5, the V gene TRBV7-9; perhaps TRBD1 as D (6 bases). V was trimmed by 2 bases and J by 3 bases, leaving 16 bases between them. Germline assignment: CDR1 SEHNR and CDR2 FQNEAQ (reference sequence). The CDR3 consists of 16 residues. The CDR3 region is CASSLFGGGGEETQYF. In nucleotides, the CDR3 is TGTGCCAGCAGCTTATTTGGCGGTGGGGGCGAAGAGACCCAGTACTTC.

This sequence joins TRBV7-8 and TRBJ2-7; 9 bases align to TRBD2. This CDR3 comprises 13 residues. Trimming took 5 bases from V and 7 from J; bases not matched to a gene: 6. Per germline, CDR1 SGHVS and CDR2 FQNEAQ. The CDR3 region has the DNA TGTGCCAGCAGCGGCGGGGGGGCGGGTGAGCAGTACTTC. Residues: CASSGGGAGEQYF.

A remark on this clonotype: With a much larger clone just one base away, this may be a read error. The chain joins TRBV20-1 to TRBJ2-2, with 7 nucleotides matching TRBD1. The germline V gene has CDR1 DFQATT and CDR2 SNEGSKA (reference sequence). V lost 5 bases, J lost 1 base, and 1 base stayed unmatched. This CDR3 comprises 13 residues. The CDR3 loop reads CSAWTGNTGELFF. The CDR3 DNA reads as TGCAGTGCTTGGACAGGGAACACCGGGGAGCTGTTTTTT.

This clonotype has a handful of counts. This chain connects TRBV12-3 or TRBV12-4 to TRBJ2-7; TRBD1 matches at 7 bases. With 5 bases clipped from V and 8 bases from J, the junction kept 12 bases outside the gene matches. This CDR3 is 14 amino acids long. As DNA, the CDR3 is TGTGCCAGCAGTCCAGGGGGAACTACCACGCAGCAGTACTTC. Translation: CASSPGGTTTQQYF.

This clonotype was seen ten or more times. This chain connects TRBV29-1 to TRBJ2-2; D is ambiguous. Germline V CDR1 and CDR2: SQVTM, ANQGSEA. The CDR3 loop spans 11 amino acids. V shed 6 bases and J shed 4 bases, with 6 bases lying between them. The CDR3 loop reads CSVRFTGELFF. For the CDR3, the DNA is TGCAGCGTGCGGTTCACCGGGGAGCTGTTTTTT.

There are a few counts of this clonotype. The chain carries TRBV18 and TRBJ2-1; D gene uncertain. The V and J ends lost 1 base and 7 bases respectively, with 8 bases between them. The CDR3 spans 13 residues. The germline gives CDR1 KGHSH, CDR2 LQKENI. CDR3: CASSPLRKNEQFF. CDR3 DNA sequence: TGTGCCAGCTCACCACTCAGAAAGAATGAGCAGTTCTTC.

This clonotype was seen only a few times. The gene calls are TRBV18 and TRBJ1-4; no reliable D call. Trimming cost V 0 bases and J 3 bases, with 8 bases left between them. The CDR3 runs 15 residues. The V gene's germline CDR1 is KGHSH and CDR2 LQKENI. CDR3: CASSPPTGANEKLFF. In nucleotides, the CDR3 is TGTGCCAGCTCACCACCCACGGGTGCTAATGAAAAACTGTTTTTT. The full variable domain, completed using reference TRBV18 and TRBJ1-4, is NAGVMQNPRHLVRRRGQEARLRCSPMKGHSHVYWYRQLPEEGLKFMVYLQKENIIDESGMPKERFSAEFPKEGPSILRIQQVVRGDSAAYFCASSPPTGANEKLFFGSGTQLSVL.